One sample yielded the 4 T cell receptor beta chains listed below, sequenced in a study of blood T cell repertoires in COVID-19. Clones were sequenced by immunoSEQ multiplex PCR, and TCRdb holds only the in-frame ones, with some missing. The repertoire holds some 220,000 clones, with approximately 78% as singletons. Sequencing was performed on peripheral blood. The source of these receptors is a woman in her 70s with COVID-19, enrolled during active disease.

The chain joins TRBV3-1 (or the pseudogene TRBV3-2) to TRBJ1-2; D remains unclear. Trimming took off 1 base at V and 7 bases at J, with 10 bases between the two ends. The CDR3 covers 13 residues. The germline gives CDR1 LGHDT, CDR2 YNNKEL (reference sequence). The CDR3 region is CASSQAQKSGYTF. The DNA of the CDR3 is TGTGCCAGCAGCCAAGCCCAGAAAAGTGGCTACACCTTC.

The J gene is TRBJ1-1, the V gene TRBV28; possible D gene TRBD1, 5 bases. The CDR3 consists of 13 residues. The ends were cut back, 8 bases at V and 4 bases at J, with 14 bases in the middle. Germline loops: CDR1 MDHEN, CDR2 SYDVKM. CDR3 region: CASQGKRSTEAFF. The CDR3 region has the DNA TGTGCCAGCCAGGGAAAACGGTCCACTGAAGCTTTCTTT.

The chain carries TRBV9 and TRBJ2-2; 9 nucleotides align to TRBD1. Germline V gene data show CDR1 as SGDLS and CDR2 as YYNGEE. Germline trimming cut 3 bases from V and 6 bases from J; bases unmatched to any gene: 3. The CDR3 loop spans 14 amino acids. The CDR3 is CASSGTGGPGELFF. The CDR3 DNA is TGTGCCAGCAGCGGTACAGGGGGCCCCGGGGAGCTGTTTTTT.

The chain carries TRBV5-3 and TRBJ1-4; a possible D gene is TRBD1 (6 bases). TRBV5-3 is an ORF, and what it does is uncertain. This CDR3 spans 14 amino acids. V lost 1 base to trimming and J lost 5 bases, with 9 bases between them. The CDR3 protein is CARSLSRGNEKLFF. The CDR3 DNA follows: TGTGCCAGAAGCTTGAGCAGGGGAAATGAAAAACTGTTTTTT.